This T cell receptor beta chain was found in a study of CD4+ T cells in melanoma. On this clone: Its matching antigen is unknown.

The method was immunoSEQ multiplex PCR; TCRdb's version includes in-frame clones alone and lacks a portion of them. The table lists over 100,000 clones, approximately 92% of them singletons. Trimming shortened V by 1 base and J by 3 bases, and 13 bases separated the two germline ends. CDR3 length: 15 amino acids. Germline V lookup: CDR1 SGHRS, CDR2 YFSETQ. Findings of the study overall: CD8+ T cell, macrophage and B cell function reportedly correlated with neoantigen-specific CD4+ T cells. Diverse differentiation states were reported for melanoma neoantigen-specific CD4+ T cells.

The chain uses TRBV5-1 and TRBJ2-5; the D gene is possibly TRBD1 (6 bases). The sequenced sample consisted of peripheral blood. The TCR sequence derives from a human donor with melanoma. The CDR3 sequence: CASSLLGSGEETQYF. CDR3 DNA: TGCGCCAGCAGCTTGCTTGGATCAGGGGAAGAGACCCAGTACTTC.